These 6 T cell receptor beta chains were all obtained from the same sample, sequenced in a study of T cells after yellow fever vaccination (dated by TCRdb to between 2019 and 2020). The library was prepared using 5' RACE. TCRdb lists the instrument as Illumina HiSeq 2500. The public reads were quality trimmed at Q25 with fastp and then assembled into clones with MiXCR by TCRdb, keeping productive beta chains. Rows matching on CDR3 protein sequence are summarized as one entry with the most common DNA and genes. The sample table records around 610,000 distinct CDR3 sequences; 13% of these occur just once. Jointly, the top ten make up roughly 13% of the sample. According to the study, the label for this sample's treatment or condition signals: live attenuated yellow fever vaccine strain. The sequencing here drew on PBMCs, taken on the day of the yellow fever booster vaccination. These receptor sequences come from a man aged 25 to 40 who received the YFV17D yellow fever vaccine.

CDR3 protein: CSVQGKGGSGNYEQYF. The CDR3 DNA is TGCAGCGTCCAGGGCAAGGGTGGTAGCGGGAACTACGAGCAGTACTTC. The rearrangement joins TRBV29-1 to TRBJ2-7; TRBD2 agrees at 8 bases. The CDR3 has 16 residues. CDR1 is SQVTM and CDR2 is ANQGSEA in the germline V gene. V trimming: 6 bases; J trimming: 3 bases; junction bases outside the gene matches: 16.

This clonotype appeared a few times. The J gene is TRBJ1-2, the V gene TRBV19; D perhaps matches TRBD1 (6 bases). CDR1 LNHDA and CDR2 SQIVND come from the germline V gene (reference sequence). V was trimmed by 3 bases and J by 3 bases, leaving 8 bases between them. This CDR3 comprises 13 residues. Written as DNA, the CDR3 is TGTGCCAGTAGTATTGACAGGCACTATGGCTACACCTTC. Protein: CASSIDRHYGYTF.

The table lists this clonotype with a few counts. V gene TRBV7-9 combines with J gene TRBJ2-5; the D gene is possibly TRBD1 (6 bases). V was pared by 1 base and J by 5 bases, with 11 bases between. This CDR3 spans 14 amino acids. The V gene's germline CDR1 is SEHNR and CDR2 FQNEAQ (reference sequence). In DNA form, the CDR3 reads TGTGCCAGCAGCTTAGTAGGGGGTCTCGAGACCCAGTACTTC. Translation: CASSLVGGLETQYF.

J is TRBJ2-5 and V is TRBV5-1; TRBD1 is a possible D gene (5 bases). Trimming removed 7 bases at V and 5 bases at J, with 18 bases between. CDR3 length equals 14 residues. The V gene's germline CDR1 is SGHRS and CDR2 YFSETQ. CDR3: CASRQRSPTETQYF. The CDR3 region has the DNA TGCGCCAGCCGACAGAGAAGTCCAACGGAGACCCAGTACTTC. The variable domain in full, with the rest retrieved from reference TRBV5-1 and TRBJ2-5, is KAGVTQTPRYLIKTRGQQVTLSCSPISGHRSVSWYQQTPGQGLQFLFEYFSETQRNKGNFPGRFSGRQFSNSRSEMNVSTLELGDSALYLCASRQRSPTETQYFGPGTRLLVL.

The rearrangement joins TRBV12-3 or TRBV12-4 to TRBJ2-2, with D perhaps matching TRBD2 (5 bases). The CDR3 runs 15 residues. V was clipped by 0 bases and J by 4 bases, with 9 bases between them. CDR3 sequence: CASSLAGSVTGELFF. The DNA of the CDR3 is TGTGCCAGCAGTTTAGCGGGTAGCGTCACCGGGGAGCTGTTTTTT.

The chain carries TRBV6-5 and TRBJ2-7; 8 bases fit TRBD1. Trimming at V came to 4 bases and at J to 1 base, leaving 6 bases not matched to a gene. The CDR3 contains 15 residues. The germline gives CDR1 MNHEY, CDR2 SVGAGI. The CDR3 here is CASSWTGTGSYEQYF. The CDR3 nucleotides are TGTGCCAGCAGTTGGACCGGGACAGGTTCCTACGAGCAGTACTTC.